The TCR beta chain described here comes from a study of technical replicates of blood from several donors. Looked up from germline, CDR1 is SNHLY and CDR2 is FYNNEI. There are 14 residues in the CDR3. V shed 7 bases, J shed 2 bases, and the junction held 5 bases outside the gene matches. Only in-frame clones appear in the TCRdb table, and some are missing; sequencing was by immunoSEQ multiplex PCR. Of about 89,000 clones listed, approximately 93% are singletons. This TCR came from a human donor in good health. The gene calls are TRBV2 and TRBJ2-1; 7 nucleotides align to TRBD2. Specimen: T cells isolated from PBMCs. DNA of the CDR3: TGTGCCAGCATGGGGACTAAGACCTACAATGAGCAGTTCTTC. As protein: CASMGTKTYNEQFF.